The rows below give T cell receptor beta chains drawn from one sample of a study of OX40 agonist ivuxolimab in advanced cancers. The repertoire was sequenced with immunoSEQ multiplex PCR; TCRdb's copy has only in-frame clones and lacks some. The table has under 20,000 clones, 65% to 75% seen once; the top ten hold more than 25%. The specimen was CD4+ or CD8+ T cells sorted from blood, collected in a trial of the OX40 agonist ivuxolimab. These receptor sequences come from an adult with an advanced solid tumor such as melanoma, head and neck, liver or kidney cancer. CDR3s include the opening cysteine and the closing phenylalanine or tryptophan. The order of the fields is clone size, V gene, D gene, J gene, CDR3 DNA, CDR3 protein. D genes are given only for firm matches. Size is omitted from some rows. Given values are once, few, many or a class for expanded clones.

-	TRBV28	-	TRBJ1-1	TGTGCCAGCAGTTTACGGCAGGGGCGGGACACTGAAGCTTTCTTT	CASSLRQGRDTEAFF
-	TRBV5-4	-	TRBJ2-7	TGTGCCAGCAGCTCCCTTGGGGAGCAGTACTTC	CASSSLGEQYF
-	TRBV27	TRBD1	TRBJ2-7	TGTGCCAGCAGTCCTTCCGGGACAGGGGGAGGCGAGCAGTACTTC	CASSPSGTGGGEQYF
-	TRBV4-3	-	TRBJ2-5	TGCGCCAGCAGCCAAGATCTAGGACAGCAAGAGACCCAGTACTTC	CASSQDLGQQETQYF
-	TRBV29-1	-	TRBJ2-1	TGCAGCGTTGAAAAGGGCAATGAGCAGTTCTTC	CSVEKGNEQFF
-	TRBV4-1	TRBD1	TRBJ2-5	TGCGCCAGCAGCCAAAACAGGGGGCCGAGAGAGACCCAGTACTTC	CASSQNRGPRETQYF
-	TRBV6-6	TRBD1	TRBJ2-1	TGTGCCAGCAGTTACTCTTGGACAGGGTACAATGAGCAGTTCTTC	CASSYSWTGYNEQFF
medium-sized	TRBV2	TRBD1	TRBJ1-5	TGTGCCAGCAGTCCTGCCCGACAGGGACCCAATCAGCCCCAGCATTTT	CASSPARQGPNQPQHF
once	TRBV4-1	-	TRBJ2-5	TGCGCCAGCAGCCAAGGGGTAGTTCCTCAAGAGACCCAGTACTTC	CASSQGVVPQETQYF
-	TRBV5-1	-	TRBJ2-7	TGCGCCAGCAGCTTGGGGCGGGGTATCTCCTACGAGCAGTACTTC	CASSLGRGISYEQYF
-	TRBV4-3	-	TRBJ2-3	TGCGCCAGCAGCCATGGAGTAGCAGGAGATACGCAGTATTTT	CASSHGVAGDTQYF
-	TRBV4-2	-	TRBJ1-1	TGTGCCAGCAGCCAAGAACGCGCGCCAGCTTTCTTT	CASSQERAPAFF
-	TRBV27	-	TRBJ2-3	TGTGCCAGCAGCTTTTTCGGACAACGCACAGATACGCAGTATTTT	CASSFFGQRTDTQYF
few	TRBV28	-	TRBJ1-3	TGTGCCAGCAGTTCAGTTTTCGAGGGGGCTGGAAACACCATATATTTT	CASSSVFEGAGNTIYF
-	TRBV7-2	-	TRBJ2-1	TGTGCCAGCAGCACCCGGGGGGCTCAATACAATGAGCAGTTCTTC	CASSTRGAQYNEQFF
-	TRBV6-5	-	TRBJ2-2	TGTGCCAGCAGTTACAGGGACACCGGGGAGCTGTTTTTT	CASSYRDTGELFF
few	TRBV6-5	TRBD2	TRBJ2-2	TGTGCCAGCAGTTACTTCTCGGGGGGAACGACCGGGGAGCTGTTTTTT	CASSYFSGGTTGELFF
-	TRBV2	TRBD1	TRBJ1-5	TGTGCCAGCAGTTTAAACAGGGGTAGCAATCAGCCCCAGCATTTT	CASSLNRGSNQPQHF
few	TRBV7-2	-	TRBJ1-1	TGTGCCAGCAGGGAGAATACGATTAGGGTGAACACTGAAGCTTTCTTT	CASRENTIRVNTEAFF
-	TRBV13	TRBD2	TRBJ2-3	TGTGCCAGCAGCCGCGGGACTAGCGTATTTATAGATACGCAGTATTTT	CASSRGTSVFIDTQYF
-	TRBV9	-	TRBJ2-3	TGTGCCAGCAGCGTCTGGGGGTCTGGAGATACGCAGTATTTT	CASSVWGSGDTQYF
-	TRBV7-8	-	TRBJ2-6	TGTGCCAGCAGCTTACGGGCGAGCGTAACTGGGGCCAACGTCCTGACTTTC	CASSLRASVTGANVLTF